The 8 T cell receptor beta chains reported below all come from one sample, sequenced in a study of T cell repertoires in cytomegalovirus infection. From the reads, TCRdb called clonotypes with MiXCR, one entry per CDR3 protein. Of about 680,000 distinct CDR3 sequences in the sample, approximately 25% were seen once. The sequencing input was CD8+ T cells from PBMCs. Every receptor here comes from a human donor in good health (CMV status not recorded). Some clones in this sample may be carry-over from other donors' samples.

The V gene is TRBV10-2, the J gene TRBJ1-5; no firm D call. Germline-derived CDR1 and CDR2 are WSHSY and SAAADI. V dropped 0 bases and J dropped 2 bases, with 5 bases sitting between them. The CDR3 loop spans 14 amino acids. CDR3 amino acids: CASSESRGNQPQHF. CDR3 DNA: TGCGCCAGCAGTGAGTCTAGGGGCAATCAGCCCCAGCATTTT.

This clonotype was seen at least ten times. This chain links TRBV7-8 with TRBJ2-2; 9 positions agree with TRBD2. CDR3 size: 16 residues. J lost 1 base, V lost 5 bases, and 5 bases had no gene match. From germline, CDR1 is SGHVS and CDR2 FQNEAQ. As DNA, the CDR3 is TGTGCCAGCAGCCTTTGGACTAGCGAGAACACCGGGGAGCTGTTTTTT. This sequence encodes CASSLWTSENTGELFF. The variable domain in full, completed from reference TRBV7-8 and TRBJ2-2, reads GAGVSQSPRYKVAKRGQDVALRCDPISGHVSLFWYQQALGQGPEFLTYFQNEAQLDKSGLPSDRFFAERPEGSVSTLKIQRTQQEDSAVYLCASSLWTSENTGELFFGEGSRLTVL.

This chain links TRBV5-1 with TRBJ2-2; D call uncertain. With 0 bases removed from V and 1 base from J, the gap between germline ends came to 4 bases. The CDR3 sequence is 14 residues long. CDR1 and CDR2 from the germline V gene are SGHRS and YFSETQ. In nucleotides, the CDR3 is TGCGCCAGCAGCTTGGAACGGAACACCGGGGAGCTGTTTTTT. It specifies CASSLERNTGELFF.

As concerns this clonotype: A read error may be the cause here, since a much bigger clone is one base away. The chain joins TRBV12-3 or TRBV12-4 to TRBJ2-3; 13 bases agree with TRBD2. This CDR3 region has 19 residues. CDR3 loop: CASSWEPGLAGTFTDMQYF. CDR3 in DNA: TGTGCCAGCAGTTGGGAGCCGGGACTAGCGGGGACATTCACAGATATGCAGTATTTT.

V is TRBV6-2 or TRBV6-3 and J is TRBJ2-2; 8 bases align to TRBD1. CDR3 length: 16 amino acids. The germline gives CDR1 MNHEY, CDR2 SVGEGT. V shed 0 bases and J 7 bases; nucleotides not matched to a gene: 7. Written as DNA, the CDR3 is TGTGCCAGCAGTTACTCGTTTCAGGGGGCAATCGGGGAGCTGTTTTTT. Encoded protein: CASSYSFQGAIGELFF.

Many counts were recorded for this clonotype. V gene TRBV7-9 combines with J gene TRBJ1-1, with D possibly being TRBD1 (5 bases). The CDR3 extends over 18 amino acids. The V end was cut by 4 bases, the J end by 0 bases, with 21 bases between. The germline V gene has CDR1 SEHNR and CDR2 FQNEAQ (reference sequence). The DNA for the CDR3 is TGTGCCAGCAGCTCACCCAGAAAGGGGCAACCCATGAACACTGAAGCTTTCTTT. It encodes CASSSPRKGQPMNTEAFF.

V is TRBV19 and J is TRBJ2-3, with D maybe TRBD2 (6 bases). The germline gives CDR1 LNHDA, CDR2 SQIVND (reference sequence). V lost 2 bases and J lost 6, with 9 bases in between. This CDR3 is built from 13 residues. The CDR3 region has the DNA TGTGCCAGTAGTATATCGGGAGCGGATACGCAGTATTTT. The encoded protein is CASSISGADTQYF.

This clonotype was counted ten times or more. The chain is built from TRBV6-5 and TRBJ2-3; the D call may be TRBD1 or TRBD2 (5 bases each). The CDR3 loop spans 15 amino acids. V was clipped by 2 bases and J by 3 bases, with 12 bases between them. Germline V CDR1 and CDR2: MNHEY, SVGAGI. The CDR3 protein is CASSYPGRGTDTQYF. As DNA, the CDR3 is TGTGCCAGCAGTTACCCGGGGCGTGGTACAGATACGCAGTATTTT.